The following is a T cell receptor beta chain sequence with its context. Its antigen remains unidentified. One end of the junction varies from germline; a read error may be responsible. This same CDR3 is encoded by further DNA sequences in the sample. The CDR3 spans 13 residues. Germline loops: CDR1 SGHTA, CDR2 FQGNSA. The PCR contained 60 Vbeta and 13 Jbeta primers. TCRdb's table, derived via immunoSEQ multiplex PCR, lists solely in-frame clones and lacks some. Of some 130,000 clones listed, about three quarters are singletons. These data are taken from a study of cytomegalovirus exposure and HLA in healthy donors. General study points: Whilst most TCR sequences proved rare, a subset of public TCRs occurred across many donors.

The V call is TRBV7-2, the J call TRBJ1-1; the D is unclear. Source material: PBMCs. The source of this sequence is a human donor in good health. The CDR3 nucleotides are TGTGCCAGTAGCTTAGCGCTGGGCTATGAAGCTTTCTTT. Translated, it gives CASSLALGYEAFF.